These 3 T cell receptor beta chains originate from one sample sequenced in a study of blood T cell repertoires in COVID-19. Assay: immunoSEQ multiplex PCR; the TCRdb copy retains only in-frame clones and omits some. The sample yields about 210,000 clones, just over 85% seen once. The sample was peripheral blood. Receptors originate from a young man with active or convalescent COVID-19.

The CDR3 spells CASSPSPGQLLPYEQYF. In DNA form, the CDR3 reads TGTGCCAGCAGTCCATCACCGGGACAGCTCCTCCCCTACGAGCAGTACTTC. The genes are TRBV28 and TRBJ2-7; 7 bases are shared with TRBD1. CDR1 and CDR2 (germline): MDHEN, SYDVKM. V lost 5 bases, J lost 2 bases, and 15 bases stayed unmatched. CDR3 size: 17 residues. The complete variable domain, with remaining parts taken from reference TRBV28 and TRBJ2-7, reads DVKVTQSSRYLVKRTGEKVFLECVQDMDHENMFWYRQDPGLGLRLIYFSYDVKMKEKGDIPEGYSVSREKKERFSLILESASTNQTSMYLCASSPSPGQLLPYEQYFGPGTRLTVT.

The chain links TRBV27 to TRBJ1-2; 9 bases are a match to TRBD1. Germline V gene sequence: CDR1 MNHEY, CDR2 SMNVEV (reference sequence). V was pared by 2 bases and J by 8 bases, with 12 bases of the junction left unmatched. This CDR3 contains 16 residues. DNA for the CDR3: TGTGCCAGCAGTTTAAACCACCCACAGGGGGCGTTGGGCTACACCTTC. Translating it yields CASSLNHPQGALGYTF.

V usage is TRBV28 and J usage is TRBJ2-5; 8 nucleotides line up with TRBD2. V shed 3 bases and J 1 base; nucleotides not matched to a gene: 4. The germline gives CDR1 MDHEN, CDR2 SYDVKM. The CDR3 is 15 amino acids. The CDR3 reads CASSFVAGIQETQYF. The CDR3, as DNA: TGTGCCAGCAGTTTCGTAGCGGGGATCCAAGAGACCCAGTACTTC. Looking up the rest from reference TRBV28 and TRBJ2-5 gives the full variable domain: DVKVTQSSRYLVKRTGEKVFLECVQDMDHENMFWYRQDPGLGLRLIYFSYDVKMKEKGDIPEGYSVSREKKERFSLILESASTNQTSMYLCASSFVAGIQETQYFGPGTRLLVL.